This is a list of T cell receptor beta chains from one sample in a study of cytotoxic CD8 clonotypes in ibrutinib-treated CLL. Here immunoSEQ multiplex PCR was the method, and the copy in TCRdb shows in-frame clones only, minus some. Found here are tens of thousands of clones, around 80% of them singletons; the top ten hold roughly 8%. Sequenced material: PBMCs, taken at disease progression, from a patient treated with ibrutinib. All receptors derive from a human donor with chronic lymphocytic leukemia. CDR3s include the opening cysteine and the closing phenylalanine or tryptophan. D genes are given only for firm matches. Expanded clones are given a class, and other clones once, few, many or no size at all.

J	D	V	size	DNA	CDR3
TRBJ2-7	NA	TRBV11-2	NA	TGTGCCAGCAGCTTAGAAAAACAGGGTATTCCCCCCTACGAGCAGTACTTC	CASSLEKQGIPPYEQYF
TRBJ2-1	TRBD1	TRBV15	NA	TGTGCCACCAGCAGAGCGACCGGGACAGGGTACAATGAGCAGTTCTTC	CATSRATGTGYNEQFF
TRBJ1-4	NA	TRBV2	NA	TGTGCCAGCAGTGCCAGCCGGAATAATGAAAAACTGTTTTTT	CASSASRNNEKLFF
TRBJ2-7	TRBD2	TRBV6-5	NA	TGTGCCAGCAGTTTCACTAGCGGGAGCTACGAGCAGTACTTC	CASSFTSGSYEQYF
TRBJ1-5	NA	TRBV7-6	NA	TGTGCCAGCAGCTTATTCGAGGCTACCCTGAGGAATCAGCCCCAGCATTTT	CASSLFEATLRNQPQHF
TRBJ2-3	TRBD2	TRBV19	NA	TGTGCCAGTAGGCCGGGACTAGCGGGGGTCACAGATACGCAGTATTTT	CASRPGLAGVTDTQYF
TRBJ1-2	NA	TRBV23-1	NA	TGCGCCAGCAGTCCCCTACGTCTCTATGGCTACACCTTC	CASSPLRLYGYTF
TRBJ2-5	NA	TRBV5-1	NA	TGCGCCAGCAGCTTGACAATACAAGAGACCCAGTACTTC	CASSLTIQETQYF
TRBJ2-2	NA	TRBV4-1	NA	TGCGCCAGCAGCCAAGTAAGTTACAACGGAAAGAACACCGGGGAGCTGTTTTTT	CASSQVSYNGKNTGELFF
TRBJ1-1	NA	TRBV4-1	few	TGCGCCAGCAGCCAAGCGGAGGCGGTGATAACCACTGAAGCTTTCTTT	CASSQAEAVITTEAFF
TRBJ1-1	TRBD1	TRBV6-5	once	TGTGCCAGCAGTTATTGGGTCAGGGGGAAGACTGAAGCTTTCTTT	CASSYWVRGKTEAFF
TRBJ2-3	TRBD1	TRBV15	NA	TGTGCCACCAGAACCGGGACAGATGGAGGCACAGATACGCAGTATTTT	CATRTGTDGGTDTQYF
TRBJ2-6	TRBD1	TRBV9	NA	TGTGCCAGCAGCCTTAGGGGGCCTGGGGCCAACGTCCTGACTTTC	CASSLRGPGANVLTF
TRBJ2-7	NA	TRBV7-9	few	TGTGCCAGCAGCTTACTAGGGACGGTGTACTTC	CASSLLGTVYF
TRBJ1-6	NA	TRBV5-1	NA	TGCGCCAGCAGCTTGGCGGGACGCTGGGGGTCCTATAATTCACCCCTCCACTTT	CASSLAGRWGSYNSPLHF
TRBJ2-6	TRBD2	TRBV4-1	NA	TGCGCCAGCAGCCAATCGCCGGGAGGGGGTGGCTCTGGGGCCAACGTCCTGACTTTC	CASSQSPGGGGSGANVLTF
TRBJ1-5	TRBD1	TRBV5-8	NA	TGTGCCAGCAGCTCCCCGGGACAGCTTAGCAATCAGCCCCAGCATTTT	CASSSPGQLSNQPQHF
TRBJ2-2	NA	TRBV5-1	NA	TGCGCCAGCAGCCCTAGGACTATCCTTAACACCGGGGAGCTGTTTTTT	CASSPRTILNTGELFF
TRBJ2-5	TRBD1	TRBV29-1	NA	TGCAGCGCGAAAAGGGGGCGGTTGACACAAGAGACCCAGTACTTC	CSAKRGRLTQETQYF
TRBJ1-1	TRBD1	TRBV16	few	TGTGCCAGCAGCCCACAGGGGTACACTGAAGCTTTCTTT	CASSPQGYTEAFF
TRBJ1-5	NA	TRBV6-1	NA	TGTGCCAGCAGTGACTTGACCGTGACCAGTCAGCCCCAGCATTTT	CASSDLTVTSQPQHF
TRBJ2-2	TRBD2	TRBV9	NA	TGTGCCAGCCCTCCGGGCGCTAGCGGGCCCGCGAACACCGGGGAGCTGTTTTTT	CASPPGASGPANTGELFF
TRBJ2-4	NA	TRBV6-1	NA	TGTGCCAGTGGGCCAGCAGCCAAAAACATTCAGTACTTC	CASGPAAKNIQYF
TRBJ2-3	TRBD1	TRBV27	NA	TGTGCCAGCAGCCGGGCCGGGACAGGGATCACAGATACGCAGTATTTT	CASSRAGTGITDTQYF
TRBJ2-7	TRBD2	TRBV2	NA	TGTGCCAGCAGGGGGAGGGGTAGCGAGCAGTACTTC	CASRGRGSEQYF
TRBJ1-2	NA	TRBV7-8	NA	TGTGCCAGCAGCTTAGACCATGGCTACACCTTC	CASSLDHGYTF
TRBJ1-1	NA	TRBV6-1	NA	TGTGCCAGCAGTGAAGATTTCCGACTGAACACTGAAGCTTTCTTT	CASSEDFRLNTEAFF
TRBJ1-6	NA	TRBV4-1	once	TGTGCCAGCAGCCAAGATCCGGGGTTGAATTCACCCCTCCACTTT	CASSQDPGLNSPLHF
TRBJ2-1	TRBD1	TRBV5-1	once	TGCGCCAGCCGGGACAGGTCTAGGAATGAGCAGTTCTTC	CASRDRSRNEQFF
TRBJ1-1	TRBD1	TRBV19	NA	TGTGCCAGTAGTATAGGGAGCGTAGCAGGGGGCTGGAACACTGAAGCTTTCTTT	CASSIGSVAGGWNTEAFF
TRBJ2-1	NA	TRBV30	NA	TGTGCCTGGAGATCATGGCGGGGCCACAATGAGCAGTTCTTC	CAWRSWRGHNEQFF
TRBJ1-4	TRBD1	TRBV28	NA	TGTGCCAGCAGTCTCGACAGGGGGGCTGAAAAACTGTTTTTT	CASSLDRGAEKLFF
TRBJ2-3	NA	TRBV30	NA	TGTGCCTGGAATCCCAGACAGCGGTCCATCACAGATACGCAGTATTTT	CAWNPRQRSITDTQYF
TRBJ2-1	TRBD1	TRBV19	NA	TGTGCCAGCCGGGACAGGTCCTTCAATGAGCAGTTCTTC	CASRDRSFNEQFF
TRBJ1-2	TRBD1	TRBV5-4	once	TGTGCCAGCAGCCTGGGACAGCTTCTTTATGGCTACACCTTC	CASSLGQLLYGYTF
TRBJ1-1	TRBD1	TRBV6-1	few	TGTGCCAGCAACGACAGGGGGCTGACTGAAGCTTTCTTT	CASNDRGLTEAFF
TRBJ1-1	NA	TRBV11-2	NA	TGTGCCAGCAGCTTAGTCGACATTTCTGAAGCTTTCTTT	CASSLVDISEAFF
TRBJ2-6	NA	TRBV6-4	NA	TGTGCCAGCAGTGTAGGGAGCTCTGGGGCCAACGTCCTGACTTTC	CASSVGSSGANVLTF
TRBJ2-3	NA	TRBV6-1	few	TGTGCCAGCGAAGCCCGGGGGCACACAGATACGCAGTATTTT	CASEARGHTDTQYF
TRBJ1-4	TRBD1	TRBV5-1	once	TGCGCCAGCAGCTTGGGACAGGGAACGGCTAATGAAAAACTGTTTTTT	CASSLGQGTANEKLFF
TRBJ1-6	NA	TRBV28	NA	TGTGCCAGCAGAGGGGGGAACCCTAATTCACCCCTCCACTTT	CASRGGNPNSPLHF
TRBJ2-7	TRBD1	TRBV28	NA	TGTGCCAGCAGCCCACTACCCGGGACAGGGTTCTCCTACGAGCAGTACTTC	CASSPLPGTGFSYEQYF
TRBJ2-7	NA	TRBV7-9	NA	TGTGCCAGCACCTCCCCCCGACACCACGAGCAGTACTTC	CASTSPRHHEQYF
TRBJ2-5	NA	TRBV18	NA	TGTGCCAGCTCACCAAGCCGAGACCAAGAGACCCAGTACTTC	CASSPSRDQETQYF
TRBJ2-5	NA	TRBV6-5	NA	TGTGCCAGCAGTAAAAGGCGGATATACCAAGAGACCCAGTACTTC	CASSKRRIYQETQYF
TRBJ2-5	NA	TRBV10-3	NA	TGTGCCATCAGTGAGTCGACAGCCTTTCAAGAGACCCAGTACTTC	CAISESTAFQETQYF
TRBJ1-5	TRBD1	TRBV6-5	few	TGTGCCAGCAGTTACACGACAGGGTCCGATCAGCCCCAGCATTTT	CASSYTTGSDQPQHF
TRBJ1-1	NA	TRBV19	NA	TGTGCCAGTAGTATGTCCGGGGGGGTGAACACTGAAGCTTTCTTT	CASSMSGGVNTEAFF
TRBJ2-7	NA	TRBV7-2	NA	TGTGCCAGCAGCTCCTACAGACACTCCTACGAGCAGTACTTC	CASSSYRHSYEQYF
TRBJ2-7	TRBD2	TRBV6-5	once	TGTGCCAGCAGAACCACCGGGACTAGTAACGAGCAGTACTTC	CASRTTGTSNEQYF